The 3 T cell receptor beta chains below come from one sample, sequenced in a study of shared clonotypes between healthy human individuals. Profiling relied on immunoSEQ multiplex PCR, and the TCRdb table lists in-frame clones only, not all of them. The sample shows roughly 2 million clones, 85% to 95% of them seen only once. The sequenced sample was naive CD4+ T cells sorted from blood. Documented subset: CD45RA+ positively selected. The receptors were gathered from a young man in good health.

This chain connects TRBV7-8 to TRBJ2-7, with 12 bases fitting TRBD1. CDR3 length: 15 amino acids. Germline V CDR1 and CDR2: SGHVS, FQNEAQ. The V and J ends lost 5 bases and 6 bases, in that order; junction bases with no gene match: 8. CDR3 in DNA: TGTGCCAGCAGCCTACCCGGGACAGGGGGCCGCGAGCAGTACTTC. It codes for CASSLPGTGGREQYF.

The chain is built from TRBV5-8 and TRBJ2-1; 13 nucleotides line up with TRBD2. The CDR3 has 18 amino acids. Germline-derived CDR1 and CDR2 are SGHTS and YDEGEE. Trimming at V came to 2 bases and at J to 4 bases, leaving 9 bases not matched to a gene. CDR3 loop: CASSFGTSGEPGYNEQFF. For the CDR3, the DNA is TGTGCCAGCAGCTTTGGGACTAGCGGGGAACCCGGGTACAATGAGCAGTTCTTC.

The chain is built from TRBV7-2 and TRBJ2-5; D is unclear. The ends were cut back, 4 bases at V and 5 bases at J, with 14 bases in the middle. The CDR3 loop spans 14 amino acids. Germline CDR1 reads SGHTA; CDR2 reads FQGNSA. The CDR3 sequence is CASSSNGVPETQYF. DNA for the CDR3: TGTGCCAGCAGCTCCAATGGGGTCCCGGAGACCCAGTACTTC.